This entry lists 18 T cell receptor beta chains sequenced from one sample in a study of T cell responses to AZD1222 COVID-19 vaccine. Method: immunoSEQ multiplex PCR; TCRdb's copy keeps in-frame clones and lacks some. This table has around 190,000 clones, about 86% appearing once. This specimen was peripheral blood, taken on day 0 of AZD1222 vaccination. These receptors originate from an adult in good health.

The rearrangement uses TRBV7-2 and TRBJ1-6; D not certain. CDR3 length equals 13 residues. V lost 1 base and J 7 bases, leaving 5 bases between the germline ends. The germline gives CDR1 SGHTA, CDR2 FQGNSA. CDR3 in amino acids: CASSLVLNSPLHF. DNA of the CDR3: TGTGCCAGCAGCTTAGTGTTGAATTCACCCCTCCACTTT.

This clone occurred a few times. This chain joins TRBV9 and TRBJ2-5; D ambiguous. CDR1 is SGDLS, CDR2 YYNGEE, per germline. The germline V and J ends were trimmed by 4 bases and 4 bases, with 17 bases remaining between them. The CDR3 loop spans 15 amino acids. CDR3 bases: TGTGCCAGCAGCCTCTCTGTGGCAGGATTAGAGACCCAGTACTTC. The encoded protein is CASSLSVAGLETQYF.

This CDR3 reads CASRDTGGNVNEKLFF. DNA of the CDR3: TGCGCCAGCAGAGATACAGGAGGAAACGTTAATGAAAAACTGTTTTTT. The chain is built from TRBV5-1 and TRBJ1-4, with a tentative D call TRBD1 (5 bases). CDR3 length equals 16 residues. Trimming left V 5 bases short and J 4 bases short, with 18 bases between. CDR1 SGHRS and CDR2 YFSETQ come from the germline V gene.

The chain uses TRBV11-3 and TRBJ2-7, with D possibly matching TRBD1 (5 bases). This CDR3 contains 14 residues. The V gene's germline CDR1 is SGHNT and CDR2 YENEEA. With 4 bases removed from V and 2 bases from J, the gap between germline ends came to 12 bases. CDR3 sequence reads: CASSSRVRPYEQYF. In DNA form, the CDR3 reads TGTGCCAGCAGCTCCAGGGTTCGCCCCTACGAGCAGTACTTC.

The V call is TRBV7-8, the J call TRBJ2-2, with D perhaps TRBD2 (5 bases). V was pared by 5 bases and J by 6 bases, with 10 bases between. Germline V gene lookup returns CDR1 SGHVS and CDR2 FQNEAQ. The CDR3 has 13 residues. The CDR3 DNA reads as TGTGCCAGCAGCCAAGCGGCGGCCGGGGAGCTGTTTTTT. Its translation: CASSQAAAGELFF.

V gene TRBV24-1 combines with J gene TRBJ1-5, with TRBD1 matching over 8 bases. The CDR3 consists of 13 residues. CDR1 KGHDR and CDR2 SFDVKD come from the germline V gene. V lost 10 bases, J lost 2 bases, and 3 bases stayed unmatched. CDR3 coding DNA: TGTGCCACGCAGGGGGCTGGCAATCAGCCCCAGCATTTT. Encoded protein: CATQGAGNQPQHF.

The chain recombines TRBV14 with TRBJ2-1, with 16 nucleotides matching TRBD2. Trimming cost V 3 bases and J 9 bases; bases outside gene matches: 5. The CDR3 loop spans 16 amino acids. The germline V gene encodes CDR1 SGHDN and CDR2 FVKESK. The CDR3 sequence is CASSHDGTSGRAEQFF. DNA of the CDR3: TGTGCCAGCAGCCACGACGGGACTAGCGGGAGGGCTGAGCAGTTCTTC.

CDR3 DNA sequence: TGTGCCAGCTCAGAAGCGACCCGAGGGGGGACCCAGTACTTC. Amino acids: CASSEATRGGTQYF. The V and J genes are TRBV18 and TRBJ2-5; D possibly corresponds to TRBD1 (6 bases). Germline V gene data show CDR1 as KGHSH and CDR2 as LQKENI. Trimming took off 5 bases at V and 7 bases at J, with 17 bases between the two ends. The CDR3 covers 14 residues.

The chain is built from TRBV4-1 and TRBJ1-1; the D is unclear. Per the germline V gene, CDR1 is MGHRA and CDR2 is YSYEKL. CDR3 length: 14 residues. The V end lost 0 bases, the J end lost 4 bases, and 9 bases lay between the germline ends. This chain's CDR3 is CASSQDLTSTEAFF. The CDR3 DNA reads TGCGCCAGCAGCCAAGATCTTACGAGCACTGAAGCTTTCTTT.

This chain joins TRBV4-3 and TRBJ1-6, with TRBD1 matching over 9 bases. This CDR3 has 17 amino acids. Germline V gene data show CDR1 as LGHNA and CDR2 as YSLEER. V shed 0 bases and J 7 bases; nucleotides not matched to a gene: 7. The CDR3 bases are TGCGCCAGCAGCCAAGATCTTACGGACAGGGGAAATTCACCCCTCCACTTT. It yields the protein CASSQDLTDRGNSPLHF.

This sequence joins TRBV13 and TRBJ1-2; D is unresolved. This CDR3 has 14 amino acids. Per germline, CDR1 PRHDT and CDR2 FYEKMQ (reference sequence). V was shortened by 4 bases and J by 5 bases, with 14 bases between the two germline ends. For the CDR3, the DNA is TGTGCCAGCAGCTACGAGGTGGTTAGTTATGGCTACACCTTC. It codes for CASSYEVVSYGYTF.

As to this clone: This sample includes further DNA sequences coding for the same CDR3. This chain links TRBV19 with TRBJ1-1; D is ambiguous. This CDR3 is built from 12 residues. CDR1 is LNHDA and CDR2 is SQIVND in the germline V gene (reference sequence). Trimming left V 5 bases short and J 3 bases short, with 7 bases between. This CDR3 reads CASSRGYTEAFF. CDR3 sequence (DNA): TGTGCCAGTAGTCGAGGTTACACTGAAGCTTTCTTT.

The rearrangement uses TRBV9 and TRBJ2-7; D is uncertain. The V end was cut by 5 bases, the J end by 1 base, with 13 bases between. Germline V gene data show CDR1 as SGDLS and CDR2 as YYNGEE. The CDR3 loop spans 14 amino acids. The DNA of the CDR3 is TGTGCCAGCAGTACTTCCGGATTATCCTACGAGCAGTACTTC. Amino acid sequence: CASSTSGLSYEQYF.

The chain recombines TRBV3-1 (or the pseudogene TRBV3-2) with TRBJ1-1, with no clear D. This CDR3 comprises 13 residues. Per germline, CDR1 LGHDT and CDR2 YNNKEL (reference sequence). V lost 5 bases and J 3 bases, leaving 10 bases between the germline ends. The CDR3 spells CASSFGLYTEAFF. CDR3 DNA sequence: TGTGCCAGCAGCTTTGGACTGTACACTGAAGCTTTCTTT.

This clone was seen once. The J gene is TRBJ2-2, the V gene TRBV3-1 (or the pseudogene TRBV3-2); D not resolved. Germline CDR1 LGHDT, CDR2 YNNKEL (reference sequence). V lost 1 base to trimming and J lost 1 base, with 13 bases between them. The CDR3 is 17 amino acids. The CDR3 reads CASSQVGPPMNTGELFF. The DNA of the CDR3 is TGTGCCAGCAGCCAAGTCGGCCCTCCCATGAACACCGGGGAGCTGTTTTTT.

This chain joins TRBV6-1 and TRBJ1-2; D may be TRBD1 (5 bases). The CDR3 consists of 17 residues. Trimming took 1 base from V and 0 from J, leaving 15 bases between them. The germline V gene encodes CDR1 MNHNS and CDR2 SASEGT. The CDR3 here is CASSEVASGGTNYGYTF. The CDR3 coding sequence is TGTGCCAGCAGTGAAGTTGCTTCGGGGGGAACTAACTATGGCTACACCTTC.

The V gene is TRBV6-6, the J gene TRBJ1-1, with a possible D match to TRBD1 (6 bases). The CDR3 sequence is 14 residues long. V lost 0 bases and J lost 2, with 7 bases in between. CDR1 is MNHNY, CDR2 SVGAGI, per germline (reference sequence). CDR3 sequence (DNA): TGTGCCAGCAGTTACTCGGACAGCAACACTGAAGCTTTCTTT. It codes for CASSYSDSNTEAFF.

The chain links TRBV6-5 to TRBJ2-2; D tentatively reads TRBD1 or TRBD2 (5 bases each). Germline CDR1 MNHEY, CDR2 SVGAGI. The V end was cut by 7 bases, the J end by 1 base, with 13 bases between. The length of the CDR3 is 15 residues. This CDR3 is CASTSSGRNTGELFF. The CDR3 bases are TGTGCCAGCACCTCTTCGGGACGGAACACCGGGGAGCTGTTTTTT.